The 16 T cell receptor beta chains below all came from one sample that was sequenced in a study of blood T cells in healthy people across ages. Then a second PCR, running about 6 to 12 cycles, was carried out with a sample-barcoded 5' primer and a J-beta primer mix. TCRdb passed the 5' RACE reads through MiXCR, listing each CDR3 protein once. The sample contains around 520,000 distinct CDR3 sequences, about 25% of which appear only once. These same records also appear under a second study, on T cells of mothers and their children.

The sample comprised blood. All receptors derive from a boy aged 2-9 years in good health.

About this clonotype itself: The conserved phenylalanine or tryptophan normally closing the CDR3 is absent here, so this likely arose from a read error. CDR3: CASSRSGRDEQYL. CDR3 nucleotide sequence: TGTGCCAGCAGCCGTAGCGGGAGGGACGAGCAGTACCTC. This chain joins TRBV7-9 and TRBJ2-5; TRBD2 matches at 11 bases. The J call could be wrong; TRBJ2-7 is a better fit for the DNA end. CDR3 length: 13 amino acids. The germline gives CDR1 SEHNR, CDR2 FQNEAQ (reference sequence).

The rearrangement uses TRBV24-1 and TRBJ2-5; D possibly corresponds to TRBD1 (6 bases). The germline gives CDR1 KGHDR, CDR2 SFDVKD. CDR3 length: 17 residues. V lost 12 bases to trimming and J lost 2 bases, with 27 bases between them. The CDR3 DNA is TGTGCCCTCTCCAGGGGTAAGGCCAGGGGCATTCAAGAGACCCAGTACTTC. Encoded protein: CALSRGKARGIQETQYF.

The table lists this clonotype with a few counts. The chain recombines TRBV10-3 with TRBJ1-6; D might be TRBD1 (5 bases). Trimming shortened V by 0 bases and J by 9 bases, and 18 bases separated the two germline ends. Looked up from germline, CDR1 is ENHRY and CDR2 is SYGVKD. The CDR3 consists of 17 residues. The CDR3 bases are TGTGCCATCAGTGAGTCTGTAAGGCAGGGTGAGGGTTCACCCCTCCACTTT. It codes for CAISESVRQGEGSPLHF.

This clonotype was found a few times. The chain couples TRBV20-1 to TRBJ1-2, with 7 bases matching TRBD1. The V segment lost 7 bases and the J segment 3 bases; nucleotides outside the gene matches: 11. The CDR3 consists of 14 residues. Germline V gives CDR1 DFQATT, CDR2 SNEGSKA (reference sequence). CDR3 DNA sequence: TGCAGTGTACCACCCCAGGGGGGCCACTATGGCTACACCTTC. Residues: CSVPPQGGHYGYTF.

The rearrangement joins TRBV18 to TRBJ1-4; D gene unclear. Looked up from germline, CDR1 is KGHSH and CDR2 is LQKENI. Trimming removed 0 bases at V and 1 base at J, with 9 bases between. This CDR3 contains 16 residues. The CDR3 reads CASSPPTAKTNEKLFF. The CDR3 DNA reads TGTGCCAGCTCACCACCGACGGCGAAAACTAATGAAAAACTGTTTTTT.

V gene TRBV6-5 combines with J gene TRBJ1-2; the D gene is possibly TRBD1 (5 bases). CDR1 is MNHEY, CDR2 SVGAGI, per germline. V gave up 8 bases and J gave up 7 bases, with 20 bases separating them. The CDR3 runs to 14 residues. The CDR3 nucleotides read TGTGCCAGCGGGGAAGAAGGGGCGTTCGGTGGCTACACCTTC. Amino acid sequence: CASGEEGAFGGYTF.

The rearrangement links TRBV5-5 to TRBJ1-1; no reliable D call. The germline V gene encodes CDR1 SGHKS and CDR2 YYEKEE (reference sequence). V was shortened by 6 bases and J by 5 bases, with 20 bases between the two germline ends. There are 15 residues in the CDR3. Here the CDR3 DNA reads TGTGCCAGCACCGTAGAGCCCTATCGTGAGACTGAAGCTTTCTTT. Protein product: CASTVEPYRETEAFF.

The chain recombines TRBV7-9 with TRBJ2-2; D is unresolved. This CDR3 has 16 amino acids. CDR1 is SEHNR and CDR2 is FQNEAQ in the germline V gene (reference sequence). The V end was cut by 4 bases, the J end by 0 bases, with 12 bases between. The CDR3 nucleotides are TGTGCCAGCAGCTCACCCCGAGCTTCGAACACCGGGGAGCTGTTTTTT. This encodes CASSSPRASNTGELFF.

V gene TRBV25-1 combines with J gene TRBJ2-5, with a weak D call TRBD1 (5 bases). The end of the DNA is better explained by TRBJ2-7, so the J call may be wrong. Germline CDR1 MGHDK, CDR2 SYGVNS. This CDR3 is 14 amino acids long. CDR3 bases: TGTGCCAGCAGGGGGCAGATGGGGATCTACGAGCAGTACTTC. This sequence encodes CASRGQMGIYEQYF.

The chain carries TRBV5-1 and TRBJ1-2; D remains ambiguous. The CDR3 loop spans 15 amino acids. V was trimmed by 1 base and J by 3 bases, leaving 13 bases between them. Germline V gene data show CDR1 as SGHRS and CDR2 as YFSETQ. The CDR3 bases are TGCGCCAGCAGCTTGTTGGAGAAGCGGGACTATGGCTACACCTTC. Its protein is CASSLLEKRDYGYTF.

This clonotype was seen more than once but under ten times. The rearrangement uses TRBV9 and TRBJ1-4; the D gene is possibly TRBD1 (5 bases). Trimming cost V 0 bases and J 4 bases, with 10 bases left between them. This CDR3 is 15 amino acids long. The germline V gene encodes CDR1 SGDLS and CDR2 YYNGEE. The CDR3 here is CASSVGRQINEKLFF. DNA of the CDR3: TGTGCCAGCAGCGTAGGTCGACAGATTAATGAAAAACTGTTTTTT.

The V call is TRBV6-5, the J call TRBJ2-3, with 16 bases lining up with TRBD2. The CDR3 totals 17 residues. J was trimmed by 4 bases and V by 4 bases; bases with no gene match: 5. CDR1 is MNHEY and CDR2 is SVGAGI in the germline V gene. The CDR3 reads CASSFQGLAGGPDTQYF. The DNA for the CDR3 is TGTGCCAGCAGTTTCCAGGGACTAGCGGGGGGGCCAGATACGCAGTATTTT.

This clonotype was recorded a few times. The CDR3 reads CASSLLGGAQETQYF. The CDR3 DNA is TGCGCCAGCAGCTTGTTAGGGGGGGCTCAGGAGACCCAGTACTTC. The chain carries TRBV5-1 and TRBJ2-5, with D tentatively TRBD2 (7 bases). Germline assignment: CDR1 SGHRS and CDR2 YFSETQ. The CDR3 spans 15 residues. V shed 1 base and J shed 5 bases, with 15 bases lying between them.

The V call is TRBV29-1, the J call TRBJ2-3; 7 bases agree with TRBD2. Trimming at V came to 4 bases and at J to 0 bases, leaving 7 bases not matched to a gene. Germline CDR1 reads SQVTM; CDR2 reads ANQGSEA. The CDR3 is made up of 15 amino acids. CDR3 sequence reads: CSVVRAGTSTDTQYF. The CDR3 DNA reads as TGCAGCGTTGTCCGAGCGGGGACTAGCACAGATACGCAGTATTTT.

The rearrangement links TRBV12-3 or TRBV12-4 to TRBJ1-1, with 10 bases matching TRBD1. The trim removed 7 bases at V and 4 bases at J, leaving 15 bases unmatched. The CDR3 covers 17 residues. CDR3 in DNA: TGTGCCAGCACTTGGGACAGGGGACGTGGGGGAAGCACTGAAGCTTTCTTT. This encodes CASTWDRGRGGSTEAFF.

The chain uses TRBV6-6 and TRBJ1-1; D ambiguous. The CDR3 sequence is 14 residues long. Germline V lookup: CDR1 MNHNY, CDR2 SVGAGI (reference sequence). Trimming pared 7 bases from V and 0 bases from J, leaving 12 bases between. The CDR3 reads CASTPTTLNTEAFF. CDR3 nucleotides: TGTGCCAGCACTCCGACAACCCTGAACACTGAAGCTTTCTTT.